The rows below give T cell receptor beta chains drawn from one sample of a study of vaccination and CD4 T cells after COVID-19. Their recognized antigens are unknown. TCRdb independently ran MiXCR on the PCR reads; one entry per CDR3 protein. This sample has roughly 12,000 distinct CDR3 sequences, with more than 45% found just once. Sequenced: CD4+ T cells from blood, cultured in vitro. Every receptor here comes from a human donor who had recovered from COVID-19. The CDR3 runs from the conserved cysteine through the conserved F or W. Fields, in order: J gene, clone size, V gene, D gene, CDR3 DNA, CDR3 protein. The D gene is left open where the match is weak. The size entry is marked missing in some rows and otherwise reads once, few, many or a size class.

j_call: TRBJ2-7
clone_size: -
v_call: TRBV20-1
d_call: -
cdr3_nt: TGCAGTGCCCCCGCGAGCGGAGGTTCCTACGAGCAGTACTTC
cdr3_aa: CSAPASGGSYEQYF

j_call: TRBJ2-1
clone_size: -
v_call: TRBV27
d_call: -
cdr3_nt: TGTGCCAGCACCGGGTCGGGACTCTATGGCAATGAGCAGTTCTTC
cdr3_aa: CASTGSGLYGNEQFF

j_call: TRBJ2-7
clone_size: few
v_call: TRBV27
d_call: -
cdr3_nt: TGTGCCAGCAGTTTAGGGGGACACTACGAGCAGTACTTC
cdr3_aa: CASSLGGHYEQYF

j_call: TRBJ1-2
clone_size: -
v_call: TRBV7-2
d_call: -
cdr3_nt: TGTGCCAGCAGCTTGTACGACGGGAGGGCTAGAGGGGGCTACACCTTC
cdr3_aa: CASSLYDGRARGGYTF

j_call: TRBJ2-7
clone_size: few
v_call: TRBV10-1
d_call: -
cdr3_nt: TGCGCCTCCCATTGCTCGACAGTTCACTACGAGCAGTACTTC
cdr3_aa: CASHCSTVHYEQYF

j_call: TRBJ2-7
clone_size: few
v_call: TRBV27
d_call: -
cdr3_nt: TGTGCCAGCAGGCCCCATAGCTCCTACGAGCAGTACTTC
cdr3_aa: CASRPHSSYEQYF

j_call: TRBJ2-7
clone_size: -
v_call: TRBV6-2/TRBV6-3
d_call: -
cdr3_nt: TGTGCCAGCACTACTAGTTCCTACGAGCAGTACTTC
cdr3_aa: CASTTSSYEQYF

j_call: TRBJ2-5
clone_size: few
v_call: TRBV12-3/TRBV12-4
d_call: -
cdr3_nt: TGTGCCAGCAGTTTATTTAGCGGCGAAGAGACCCAGTACTTC
cdr3_aa: CASSLFSGEETQYF

j_call: TRBJ2-7
clone_size: few
v_call: TRBV4-2
d_call: -
cdr3_nt: TGTGCCAGCAGCCAAGACTACAACTACGAGCAGTACTTC
cdr3_aa: CASSQDYNYEQYF

j_call: TRBJ2-3
clone_size: few
v_call: TRBV7-9
d_call: -
cdr3_nt: TGTGCCAGCAGCTTGAAGACTCTCCCAGATACGCAGTATTTT
cdr3_aa: CASSLKTLPDTQYF

j_call: TRBJ1-6
clone_size: few
v_call: TRBV18
d_call: -
cdr3_nt: TGTGCCAGCTCACCAAGGGGGGGGTCCCTCCACTTT
cdr3_aa: CASSPRGGSLHF